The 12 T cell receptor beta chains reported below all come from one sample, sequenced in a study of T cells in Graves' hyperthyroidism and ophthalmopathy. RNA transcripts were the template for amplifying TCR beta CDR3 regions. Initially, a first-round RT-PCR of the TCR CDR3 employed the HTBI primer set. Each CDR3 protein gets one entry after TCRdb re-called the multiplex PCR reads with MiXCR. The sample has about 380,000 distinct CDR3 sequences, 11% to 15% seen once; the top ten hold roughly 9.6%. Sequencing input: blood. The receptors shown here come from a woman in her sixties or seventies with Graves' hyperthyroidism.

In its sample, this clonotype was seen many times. CDR3: CASSLVASGETQYF. CDR3 DNA sequence: TGCGCCAGCAGCTTGGTCGCTAGCGGAGAGACCCAGTACTTC. The rearrangement links TRBV5-1 to TRBJ2-5, with 7 bases that match TRBD2. This CDR3 is built from 14 residues. Trimming removed 0 bases from V and 4 bases from J; junction bases left unmatched: 3. Germline values: CDR1 SGHRS, CDR2 YFSETQ.

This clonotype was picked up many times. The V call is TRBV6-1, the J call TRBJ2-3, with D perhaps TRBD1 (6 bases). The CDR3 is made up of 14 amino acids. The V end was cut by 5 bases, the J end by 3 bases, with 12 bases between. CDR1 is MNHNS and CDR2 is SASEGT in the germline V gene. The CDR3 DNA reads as TGTGCCAGCAGTTCCTCGACAGGAACAGATACGCAGTATTTT. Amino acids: CASSSSTGTDTQYF.

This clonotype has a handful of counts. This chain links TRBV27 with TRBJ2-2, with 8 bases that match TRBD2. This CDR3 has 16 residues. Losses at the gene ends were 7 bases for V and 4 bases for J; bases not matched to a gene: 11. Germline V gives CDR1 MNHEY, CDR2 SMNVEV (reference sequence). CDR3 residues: CASTSPGLARTGELFF. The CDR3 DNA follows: TGTGCCAGCACCTCACCAGGACTAGCCCGCACCGGGGAGCTGTTTTTT.

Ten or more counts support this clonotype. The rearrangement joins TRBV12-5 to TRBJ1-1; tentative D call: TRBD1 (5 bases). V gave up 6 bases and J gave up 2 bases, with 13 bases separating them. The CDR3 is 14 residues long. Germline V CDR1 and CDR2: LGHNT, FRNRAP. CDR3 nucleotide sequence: TGTGCTAGTGGGAAAAGGGACCCAAACACTGAAGCTTTCTTT. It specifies CASGKRDPNTEAFF.

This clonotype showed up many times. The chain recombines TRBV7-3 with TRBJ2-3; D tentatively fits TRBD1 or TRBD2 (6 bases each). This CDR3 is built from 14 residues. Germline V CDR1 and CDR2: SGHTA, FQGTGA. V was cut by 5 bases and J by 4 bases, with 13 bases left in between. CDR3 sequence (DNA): TGTGCCAGCAGCCCACAGGGAGGCCCAGATACGCAGTATTTT. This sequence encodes CASSPQGGPDTQYF.

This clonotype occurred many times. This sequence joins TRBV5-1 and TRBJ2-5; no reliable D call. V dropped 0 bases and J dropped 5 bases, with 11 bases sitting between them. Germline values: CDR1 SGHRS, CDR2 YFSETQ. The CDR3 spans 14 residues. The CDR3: CASSLVTSTETQYF. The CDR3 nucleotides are TGCGCCAGCAGCTTGGTTACCTCGACTGAGACCCAGTACTTC.

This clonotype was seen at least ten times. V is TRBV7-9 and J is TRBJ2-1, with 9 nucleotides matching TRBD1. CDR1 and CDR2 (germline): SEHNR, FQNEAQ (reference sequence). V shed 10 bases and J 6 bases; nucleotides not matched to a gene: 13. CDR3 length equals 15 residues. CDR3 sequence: CATEMRRDRANEQFF. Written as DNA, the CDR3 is TGTGCCACCGAAATGCGTCGGGACAGGGCCAATGAGCAGTTCTTC.

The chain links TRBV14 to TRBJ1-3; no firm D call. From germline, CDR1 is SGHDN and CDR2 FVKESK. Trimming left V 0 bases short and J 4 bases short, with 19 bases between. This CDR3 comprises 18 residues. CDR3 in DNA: TGTGCCAGCAGCCAAGAAGTGTTCAGATCGCGGCCGGGAAACACCATATATTTT. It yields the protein CASSQEVFRSRPGNTIYF.

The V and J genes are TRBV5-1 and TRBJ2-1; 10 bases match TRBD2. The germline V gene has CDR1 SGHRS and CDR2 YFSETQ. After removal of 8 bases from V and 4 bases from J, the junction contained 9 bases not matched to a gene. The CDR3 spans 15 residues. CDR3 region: CASKLAGVEYNEQFF. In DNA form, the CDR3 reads TGCGCCAGTAAGCTAGCGGGAGTAGAATACAATGAGCAGTTCTTC.

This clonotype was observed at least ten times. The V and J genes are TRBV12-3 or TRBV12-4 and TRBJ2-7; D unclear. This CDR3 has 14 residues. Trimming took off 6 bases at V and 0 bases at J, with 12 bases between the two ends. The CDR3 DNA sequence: TGTGCCAGCAGGGCTCAGCATAACTCCTACGAGCAGTACTTC. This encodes CASRAQHNSYEQYF.

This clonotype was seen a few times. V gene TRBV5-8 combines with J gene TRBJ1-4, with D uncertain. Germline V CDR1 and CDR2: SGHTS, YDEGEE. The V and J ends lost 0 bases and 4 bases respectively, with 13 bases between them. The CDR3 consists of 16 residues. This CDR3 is CASSLGVERSNEKLFF. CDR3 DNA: TGTGCCAGCAGCTTGGGTGTCGAGCGGAGTAATGAAAAACTGTTTTTT.

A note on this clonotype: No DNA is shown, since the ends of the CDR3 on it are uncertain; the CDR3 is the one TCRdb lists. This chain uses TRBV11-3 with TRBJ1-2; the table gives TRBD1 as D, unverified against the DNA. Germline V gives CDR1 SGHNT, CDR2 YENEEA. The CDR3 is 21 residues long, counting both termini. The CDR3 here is CASSLVTAYEQYFGPAGSYTF.